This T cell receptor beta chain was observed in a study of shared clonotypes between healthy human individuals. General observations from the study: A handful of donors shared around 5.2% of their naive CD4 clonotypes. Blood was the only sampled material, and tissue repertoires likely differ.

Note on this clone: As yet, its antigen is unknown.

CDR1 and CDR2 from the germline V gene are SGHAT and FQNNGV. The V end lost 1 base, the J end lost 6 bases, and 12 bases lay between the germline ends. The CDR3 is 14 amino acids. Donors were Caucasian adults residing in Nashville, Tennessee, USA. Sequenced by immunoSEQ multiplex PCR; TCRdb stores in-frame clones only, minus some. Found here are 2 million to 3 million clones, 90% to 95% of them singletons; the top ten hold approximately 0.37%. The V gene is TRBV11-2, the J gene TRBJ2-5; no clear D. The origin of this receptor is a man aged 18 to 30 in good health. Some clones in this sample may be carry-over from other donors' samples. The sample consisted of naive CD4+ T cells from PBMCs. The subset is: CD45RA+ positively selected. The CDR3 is CASSLGSKLQTQYF. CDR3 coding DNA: TGTGCCAGCAGCTTAGGCTCAAAATTACAGACCCAGTACTTC.